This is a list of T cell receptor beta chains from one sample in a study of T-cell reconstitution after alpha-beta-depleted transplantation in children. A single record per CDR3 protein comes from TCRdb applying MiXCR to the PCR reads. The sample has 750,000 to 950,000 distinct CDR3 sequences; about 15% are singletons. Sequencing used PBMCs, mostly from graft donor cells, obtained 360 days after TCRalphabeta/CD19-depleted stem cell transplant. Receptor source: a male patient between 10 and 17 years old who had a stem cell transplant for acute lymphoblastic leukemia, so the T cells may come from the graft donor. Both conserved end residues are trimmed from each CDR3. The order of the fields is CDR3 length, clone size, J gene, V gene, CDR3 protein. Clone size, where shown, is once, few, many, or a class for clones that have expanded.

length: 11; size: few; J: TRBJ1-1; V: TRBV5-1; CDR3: ASSEGALTEAF
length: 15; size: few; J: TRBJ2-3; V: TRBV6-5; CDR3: ASSYPPGAGGTDTQY
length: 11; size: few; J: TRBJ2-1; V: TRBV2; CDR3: ASSESGGDEQF
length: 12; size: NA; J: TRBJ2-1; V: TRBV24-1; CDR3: ATSGGTSYNEQF
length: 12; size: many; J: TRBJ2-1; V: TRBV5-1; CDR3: ASSLGGGEVEQF
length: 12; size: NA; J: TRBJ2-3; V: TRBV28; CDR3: ASSFDSSTDTQY
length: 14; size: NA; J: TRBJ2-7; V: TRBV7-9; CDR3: ASSLAFLGRSDEQY
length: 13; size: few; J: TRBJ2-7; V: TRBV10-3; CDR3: AIRDSRTSSYEQY
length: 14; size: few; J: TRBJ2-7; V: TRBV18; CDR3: ASSPPTRFPHYEQY
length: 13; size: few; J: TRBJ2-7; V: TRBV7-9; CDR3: ASSLAEGGAYEQY
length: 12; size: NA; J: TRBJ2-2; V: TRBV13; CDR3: ASSNGQVTGELF
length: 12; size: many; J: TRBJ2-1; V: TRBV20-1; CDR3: SARSEAPGNEQF
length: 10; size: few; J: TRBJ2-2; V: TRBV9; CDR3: ATGHFTGELF
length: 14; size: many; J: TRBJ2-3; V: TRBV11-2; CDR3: ASSSEGLTGTDTQY
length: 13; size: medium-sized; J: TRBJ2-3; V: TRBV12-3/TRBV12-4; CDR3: ASSLDYGGADTQY
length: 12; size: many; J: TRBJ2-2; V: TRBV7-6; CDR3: ASSPREVTGELF
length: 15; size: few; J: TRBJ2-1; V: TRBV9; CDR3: ASSVERVDFMPDEQF
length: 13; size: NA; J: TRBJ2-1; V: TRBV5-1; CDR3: ASSFVPTGYNEQF
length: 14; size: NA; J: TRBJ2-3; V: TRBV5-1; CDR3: ASSFGVNRATDTQY
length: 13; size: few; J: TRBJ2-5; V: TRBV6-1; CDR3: ASSVFSGDQETQY
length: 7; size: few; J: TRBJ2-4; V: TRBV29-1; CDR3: SGDRIQY
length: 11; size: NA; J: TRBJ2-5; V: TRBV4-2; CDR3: ASSQRRKETQY
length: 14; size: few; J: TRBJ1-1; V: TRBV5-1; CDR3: ASSLGSGRTNTEAF
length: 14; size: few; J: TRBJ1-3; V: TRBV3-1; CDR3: ASSQDTLGAGNTIY
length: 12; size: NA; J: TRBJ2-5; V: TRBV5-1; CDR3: ASSSGVLTETQY
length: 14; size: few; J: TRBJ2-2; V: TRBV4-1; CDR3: ASSQAYGLLDGELF
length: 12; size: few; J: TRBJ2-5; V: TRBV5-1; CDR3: ASSLVEPGETQY
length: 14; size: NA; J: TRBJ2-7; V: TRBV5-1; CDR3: ASSPEGSGVFYEQY
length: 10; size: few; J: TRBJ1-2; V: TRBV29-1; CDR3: SVSQGAGGYT